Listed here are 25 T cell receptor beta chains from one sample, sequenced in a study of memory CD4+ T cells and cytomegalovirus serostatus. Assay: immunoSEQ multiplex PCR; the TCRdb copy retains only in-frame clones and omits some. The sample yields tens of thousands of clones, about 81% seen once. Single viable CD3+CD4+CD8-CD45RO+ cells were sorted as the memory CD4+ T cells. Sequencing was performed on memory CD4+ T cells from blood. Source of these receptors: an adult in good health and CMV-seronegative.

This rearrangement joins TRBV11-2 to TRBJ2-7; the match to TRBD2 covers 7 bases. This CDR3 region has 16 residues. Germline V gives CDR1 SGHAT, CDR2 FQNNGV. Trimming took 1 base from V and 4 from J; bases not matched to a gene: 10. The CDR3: CASSLGSGAGAYEQYF. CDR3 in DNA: TGTGCCAGCAGCTTAGGGTCTGGGGCGGGAGCTTACGAGCAGTACTTC.

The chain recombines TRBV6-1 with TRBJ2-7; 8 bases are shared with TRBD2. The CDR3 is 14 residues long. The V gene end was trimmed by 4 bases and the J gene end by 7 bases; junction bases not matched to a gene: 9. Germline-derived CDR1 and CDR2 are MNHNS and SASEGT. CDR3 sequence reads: CASSGKREYREQYF. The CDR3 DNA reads TGTGCCAGCAGTGGTAAGCGGGAGTATAGGGAGCAGTACTTC.

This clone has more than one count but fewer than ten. CDR3 residues: CASSLVGGEAFF. CDR3 nucleotides: TGTGCCAGCAGCTTAGTTGGGGGGGAAGCTTTCTTT. The rearrangement uses TRBV11-3 and TRBJ1-1; a weak D match, TRBD1 (5 bases). The CDR3 is 12 amino acids. Trimming removed 1 base at V and 8 bases at J, with 8 bases between. The germline CDR1 and CDR2 sequences are SGHNT and YENEEA.

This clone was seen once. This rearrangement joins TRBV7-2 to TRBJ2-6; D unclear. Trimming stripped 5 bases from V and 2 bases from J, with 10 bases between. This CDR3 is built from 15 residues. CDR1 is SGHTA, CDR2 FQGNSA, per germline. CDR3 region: CASSRLTAGANVLTF. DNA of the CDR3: TGTGCCAGCAGCCGTCTCACGGCTGGGGCCAACGTCCTGACTTTC.

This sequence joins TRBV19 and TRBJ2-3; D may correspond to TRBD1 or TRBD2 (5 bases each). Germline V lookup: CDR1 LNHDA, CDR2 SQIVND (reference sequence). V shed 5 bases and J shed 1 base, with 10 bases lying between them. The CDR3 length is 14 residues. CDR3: CASSASGRTDTQYF. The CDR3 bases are TGTGCCAGTAGTGCTTCGGGGCGCACAGATACGCAGTATTTT.

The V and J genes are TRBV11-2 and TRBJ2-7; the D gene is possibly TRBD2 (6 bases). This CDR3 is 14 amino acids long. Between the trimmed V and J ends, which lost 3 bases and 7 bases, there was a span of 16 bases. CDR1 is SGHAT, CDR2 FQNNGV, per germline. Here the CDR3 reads CASSFGTGASEQYF. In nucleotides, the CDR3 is TGTGCCAGCAGCTTCGGGACTGGGGCTTCGGAGCAGTACTTC.

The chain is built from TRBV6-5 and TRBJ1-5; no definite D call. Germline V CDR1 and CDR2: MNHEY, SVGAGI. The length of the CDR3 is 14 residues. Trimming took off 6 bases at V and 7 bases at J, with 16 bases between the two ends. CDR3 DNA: TGTGCCAGCAGGCGCGCAGGACTCTACCAGCCCCAGCATTTT. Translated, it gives CASRRAGLYQPQHF.

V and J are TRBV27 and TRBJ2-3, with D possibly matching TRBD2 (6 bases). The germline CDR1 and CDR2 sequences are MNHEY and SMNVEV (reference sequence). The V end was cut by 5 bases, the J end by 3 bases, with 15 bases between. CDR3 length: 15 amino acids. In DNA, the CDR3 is TGTGCCAGCAGTCCCGGGGCGGGGTTAACAGATACGCAGTATTTT. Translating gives CASSPGAGLTDTQYF.

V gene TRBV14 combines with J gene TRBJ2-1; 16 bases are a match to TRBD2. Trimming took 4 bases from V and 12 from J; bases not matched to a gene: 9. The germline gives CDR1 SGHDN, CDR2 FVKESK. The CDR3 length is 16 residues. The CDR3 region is CASSPSGTSGRAGQFF. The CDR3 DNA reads TGTGCCAGCAGCCCCTCCGGGACTAGCGGGAGGGCCGGGCAGTTCTTC. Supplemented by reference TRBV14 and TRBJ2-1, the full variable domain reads EAGVTQFPSHSVIEKGQTVTLRCDPISGHDNLYWYRRVMGKEIKFLLHFVKESKQDESGMPNNRFLAERTGGTYSTLKVQPAELEDSGVYFCASSPSGTSGRAGQFFGPGTRLTVL.

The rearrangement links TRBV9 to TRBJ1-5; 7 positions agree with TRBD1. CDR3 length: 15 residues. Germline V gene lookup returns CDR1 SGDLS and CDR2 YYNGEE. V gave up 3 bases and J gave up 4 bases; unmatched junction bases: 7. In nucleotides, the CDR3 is TGTGCCAGCAGCGGCACAGGGGCCATTAATCAGCCCCAGCATTTT. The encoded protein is CASSGTGAINQPQHF.

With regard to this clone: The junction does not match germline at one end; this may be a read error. DNA for the CDR3: TGTGCCAGCACCTTGACCGGGGGGGATGAAAAACTGTTTTTT. Residues: CASTLTGGDEKLFF. The chain uses TRBV5-5 and TRBJ1-4, with D possibly TRBD1 on 5 matching bases. Germline CDR1 and CDR2: SGHKS and YYEKEE (reference sequence). The CDR3 sequence is 14 residues long.

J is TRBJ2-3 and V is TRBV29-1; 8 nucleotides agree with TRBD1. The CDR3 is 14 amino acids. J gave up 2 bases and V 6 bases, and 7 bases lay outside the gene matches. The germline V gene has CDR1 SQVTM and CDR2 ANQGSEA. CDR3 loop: CSVRDRRDTDTQYF. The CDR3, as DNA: TGCAGCGTACGGGACAGGCGCGACACAGATACGCAGTATTTT.

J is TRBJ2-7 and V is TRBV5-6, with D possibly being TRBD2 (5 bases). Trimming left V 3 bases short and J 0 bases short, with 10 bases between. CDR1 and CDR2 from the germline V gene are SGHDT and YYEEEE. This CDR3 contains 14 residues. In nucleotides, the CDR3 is TGTGCCAGCAGCTCGGACTCTTTCTCCTACGAGCAGTACTTC. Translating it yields CASSSDSFSYEQYF.

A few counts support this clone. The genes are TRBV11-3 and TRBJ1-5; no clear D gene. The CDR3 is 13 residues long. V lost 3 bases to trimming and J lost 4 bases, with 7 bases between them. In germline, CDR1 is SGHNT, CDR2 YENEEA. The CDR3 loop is CASSLGLNQPQHF. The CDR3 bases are TGTGCCAGCAGCTTGGGTTTAAATCAGCCCCAGCATTTT.

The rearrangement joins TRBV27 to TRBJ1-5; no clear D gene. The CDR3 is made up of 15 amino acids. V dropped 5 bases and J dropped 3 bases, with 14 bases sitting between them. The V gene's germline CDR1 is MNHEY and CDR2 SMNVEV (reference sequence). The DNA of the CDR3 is TGTGCCAGCAGTCAGACCTCGGGCCCCAATCAGCCCCAGCATTTT. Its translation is CASSQTSGPNQPQHF.

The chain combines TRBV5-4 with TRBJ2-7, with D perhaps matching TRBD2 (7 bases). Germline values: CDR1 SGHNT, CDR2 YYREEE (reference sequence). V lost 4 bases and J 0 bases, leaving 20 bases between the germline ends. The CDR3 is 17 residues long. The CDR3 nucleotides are TGTGCCAGCAGCCCTAATATGGGGGGGCGAAGCTCCTACGAGCAGTACTTC. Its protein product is CASSPNMGGRSSYEQYF. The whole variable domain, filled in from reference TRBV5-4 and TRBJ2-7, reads ETGVTQSPTHLIKTRGQQVTLRCSSQSGHNTVSWYQQALGQGPQFIFQYYREEENGRGNFPPRFSGLQFPNYSSELNVNALELDDSALYLCASSPNMGGRSSYEQYFGPGTRLTVT.

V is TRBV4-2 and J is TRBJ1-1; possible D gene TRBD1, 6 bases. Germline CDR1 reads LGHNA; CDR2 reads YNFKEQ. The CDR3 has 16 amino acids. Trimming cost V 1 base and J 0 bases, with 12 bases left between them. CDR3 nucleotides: TGTGCCAGCAGCCAAGGCAGCGGGGACATGAACACTGAAGCTTTCTTT. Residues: CASSQGSGDMNTEAFF.

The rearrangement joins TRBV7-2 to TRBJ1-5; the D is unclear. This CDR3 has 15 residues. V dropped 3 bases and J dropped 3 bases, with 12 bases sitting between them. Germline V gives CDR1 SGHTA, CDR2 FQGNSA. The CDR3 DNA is TGTGCCAGCAGCTTCGGGGAGGCAAACAATCAGCCCCAGCATTTT. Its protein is CASSFGEANNQPQHF.

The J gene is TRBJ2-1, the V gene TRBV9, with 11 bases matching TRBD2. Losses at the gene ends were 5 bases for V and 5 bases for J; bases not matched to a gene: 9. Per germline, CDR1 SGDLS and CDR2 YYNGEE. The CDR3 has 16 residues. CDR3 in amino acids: CASSPRGSGRDNEQFF. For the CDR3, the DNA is TGTGCCAGCAGTCCCCGTGGTAGCGGGAGGGACAATGAGCAGTTCTTC.

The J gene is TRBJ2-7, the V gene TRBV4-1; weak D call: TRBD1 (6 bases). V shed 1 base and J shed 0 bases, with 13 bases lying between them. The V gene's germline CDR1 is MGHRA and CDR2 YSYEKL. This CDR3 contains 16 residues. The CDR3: CASSQVLRDNSYEQYF. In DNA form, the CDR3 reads TGCGCCAGCAGCCAAGTCCTCAGGGACAACTCCTACGAGCAGTACTTC.

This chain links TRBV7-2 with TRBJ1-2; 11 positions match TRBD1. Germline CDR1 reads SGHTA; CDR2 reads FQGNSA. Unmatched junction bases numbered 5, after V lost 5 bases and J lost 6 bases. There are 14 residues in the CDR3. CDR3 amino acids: CASSPRTGGDGYTF. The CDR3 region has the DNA TGTGCCAGCAGCCCAAGGACAGGGGGCGATGGCTACACCTTC.

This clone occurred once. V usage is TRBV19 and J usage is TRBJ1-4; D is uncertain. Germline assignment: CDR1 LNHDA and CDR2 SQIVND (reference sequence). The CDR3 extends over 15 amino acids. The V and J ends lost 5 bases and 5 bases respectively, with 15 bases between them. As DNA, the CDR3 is TGTGCCAGTAGTGTGGAGGAGGGAAGAAATGAAAAACTGTTTTTT. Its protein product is CASSVEEGRNEKLFF.

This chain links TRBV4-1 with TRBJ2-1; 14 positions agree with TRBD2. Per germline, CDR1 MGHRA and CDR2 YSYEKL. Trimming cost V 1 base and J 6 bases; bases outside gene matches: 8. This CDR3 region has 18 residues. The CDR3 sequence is CASSQVPGGTSGSNEQFF. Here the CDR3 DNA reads TGCGCCAGCAGCCAAGTCCCCGGCGGGACTAGCGGGAGCAATGAGCAGTTCTTC.

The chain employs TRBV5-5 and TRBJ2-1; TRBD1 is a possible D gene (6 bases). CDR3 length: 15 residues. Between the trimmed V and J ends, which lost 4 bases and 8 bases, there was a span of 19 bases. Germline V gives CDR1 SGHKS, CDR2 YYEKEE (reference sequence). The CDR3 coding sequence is TGTGCCAGCAGCACAGTCGGGACACTCTTTGATGAGCAGTTCTTC. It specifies CASSTVGTLFDEQFF.

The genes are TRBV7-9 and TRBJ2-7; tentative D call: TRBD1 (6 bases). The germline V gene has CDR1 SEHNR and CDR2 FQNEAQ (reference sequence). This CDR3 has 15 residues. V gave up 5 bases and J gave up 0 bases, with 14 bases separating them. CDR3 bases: TGTGCCAGCAGCGTGCAGGGGATAAGCTCCTACGAGCAGTACTTC. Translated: CASSVQGISSYEQYF.